Below, 17 T cell receptor beta chains from the same sample are listed, as sequenced in a study of beta chain features in type 1 diabetes. Expressed TCRB transcripts were sequenced because the isolated RNA had all been reverse transcribed beforehand. Produced via immunoSEQ multiplex PCR; TCRdb's table is partial and in-frame only. The sample gives 680,000 or so clones, roughly 16% of which show up once; about 0.087% is in the top ten. Sample: naive CD4+ T cells from blood. The receptors stem from a man aged 18 to 29 in good health.

The J gene is TRBJ1-2, the V gene TRBV30, with unresolved D. The V and J ends lost 4 bases and 3 bases respectively, with 21 bases between them. Germline V CDR1 and CDR2: GTSNPN, SVGIG (reference sequence). The CDR3 runs to 16 residues. In nucleotides, the CDR3 is TGTGCCTGGACCCAGGAGAGGCCCAAACGCGACTATGGCTACACCTTC. Translation: CAWTQERPKRDYGYTF.

The chain joins TRBV5-6 to TRBJ1-2; possibly TRBD1 for D (5 bases). The CDR3 contains 16 residues. Germline V CDR1 and CDR2: SGHDT, YYEEEE. Trimming left V 4 bases short and J 2 bases short, with 18 bases between. The CDR3 DNA sequence: TGTGCCAGCAGCCGTAAGACCACGGGGGAGAACTATGGCTACACCTTC. Translation: CASSRKTTGENYGYTF.

This sequence joins TRBV19 and TRBJ2-5, with no clear D. The CDR3 has 11 amino acids. The V end lost 6 bases, the J end lost 4 bases, and 6 bases lay between the germline ends. Per the germline V gene, CDR1 is LNHDA and CDR2 is SQIVND (reference sequence). The CDR3 DNA reads as TGTGCCAGTAGAATTGGAGAGACCCAGTACTTC. As protein: CASRIGETQYF. Variable domain in full (rest from reference TRBV19 and TRBJ2-5): DGGITQSPKYLFRKEGQNVTLSCEQNLNHDAMYWYRQDPGQGLRLIYYSQIVNDFQKGDIAEGYSVSREKKESFPLTVTSAQKNPTAFYLCASRIGETQYFGPGTRLLVL.

This clone was observed a handful of times. For the CDR3, the DNA is TGTGCCAGCAGTTTAGGGGCAACTGGTGAAAAACTGTTTTTT. It is translated as CASSLGATGEKLFF. The J gene is TRBJ1-4, the V gene TRBV25-1; perhaps TRBD1 as D (5 bases). Between the trimmed V and J ends, which lost 5 bases and 7 bases, there was a span of 14 bases. The CDR3 contains 14 residues. In germline, CDR1 is MGHDK, CDR2 SYGVNS.

This clone was found a few times. CDR3 region: CSASRSDEAFF. In nucleotides, the CDR3 is TGCAGTGCTAGTAGGTCGGACGAAGCTTTCTTT. The gene calls are TRBV20-1 and TRBJ1-1; no clear D. The CDR3 consists of 11 residues. CDR1 and CDR2 from the germline V gene are DFQATT and SNEGSKA (reference sequence). V gave up 3 bases and J gave up 8 bases, with 10 bases separating them.

The chain's CDR3 is CASSVVTNTEAFF. In DNA form, the CDR3 reads TGTGCCAGCAGCGTAGTGACAAACACTGAAGCTTTCTTT. The J gene is TRBJ1-1, the V gene TRBV9, with no clear D. Trimming took off 0 bases at V and 2 bases at J, with 5 bases between the two ends. Germline CDR1 reads SGDLS; CDR2 reads YYNGEE. The CDR3 extends over 13 amino acids.

This clone turned up a few times. This chain links TRBV4-2 with TRBJ2-7, with 9 positions matching TRBD1. V trimming: 3 bases; J trimming: 6 bases; junction bases outside the gene matches: 9. Germline assignment: CDR1 LGHNA and CDR2 YNFKEQ. CDR3 length: 15 amino acids. CDR3 nucleotides: TGTGCCAGCAGCCATGTCCGGGACAGGGTCTCCGAGCAGTACTTC. Protein product: CASSHVRDRVSEQYF.

The chain combines TRBV6-6 with TRBJ2-7; 10 positions match TRBD1. The CDR3 covers 15 residues. Per the germline V gene, CDR1 is MNHNY and CDR2 is SVGAGI (reference sequence). Trimming cost V 7 bases and J 6 bases; bases outside gene matches: 12. Here the CDR3 DNA reads TGTGCCAGCACCCCCCCTGGGGACAGGGGTGGCGAGCAGTACTTC. Its protein is CASTPPGDRGGEQYF.

This clone turned up a few times. The chain employs TRBV11-2 and TRBJ2-1, with 8 bases aligning to TRBD1. CDR3 length equals 16 residues. The V and J ends lost 2 bases and 7 bases, in that order; junction bases with no gene match: 10. The germline gives CDR1 SGHAT, CDR2 FQNNGV. The chain's CDR3 is CASSLRSQGAFNEQFF. The CDR3 bases are TGTGCCAGCAGCTTAAGGTCTCAGGGGGCGTTTAATGAGCAGTTCTTC.

This clone was seen only a few times. At the DNA level, this CDR3 is encoded by other sequences in the same sample as well. V gene TRBV5-1 combines with J gene TRBJ1-1; D uncertain. CDR1 SGHRS and CDR2 YFSETQ come from the germline V gene. This CDR3 has 14 residues. Trimming removed 2 bases from V and 0 bases from J, with 8 bases in between. The CDR3 DNA reads as TGCGCCAGCAGCTTAGGGCTGATGAACACTGAAGCTTTCTTT. Protein: CASSLGLMNTEAFF.

The gene calls are TRBV2 and TRBJ2-1, with TRBD1 identical over 9 bases. The CDR3 totals 14 residues. V dropped 3 bases and J dropped 6; count of bases not matched to a gene: 3. The germline V gene has CDR1 SNHLY and CDR2 FYNNEI. The CDR3 bases are TGTGCCAGCAGTGACCGGGACAGGGCCAATGAGCAGTTCTTC. As protein: CASSDRDRANEQFF.

This clone turned up a few times. This chain uses TRBV9 with TRBJ2-1; D perhaps matches TRBD1 (6 bases). Germline loops: CDR1 SGDLS, CDR2 YYNGEE. V dropped 0 bases and J dropped 2 bases, with 9 bases sitting between them. There are 15 residues in the CDR3. In DNA, the CDR3 is TGTGCCAGCAGCGTAGCAACAGGGCCCTACAATGAGCAGTTCTTC. It codes for CASSVATGPYNEQFF. The variable domain in full, with the rest retrieved from reference TRBV9 and TRBJ2-1, is DSGVTQTPKHLITATGQRVTLRCSPRSGDLSVYWYQQSLDQGLQFLIQYYNGEERAKGNILERFSAQQFPDLHSELNLSSLELGDSALYFCASSVATGPYNEQFFGPGTRLTVL.

In this sample, this clone turned up a few times. This rearrangement joins TRBV5-6 to TRBJ2-5; D ambiguous. V shed 0 bases and J shed 1 base, with 7 bases lying between them. The CDR3 runs to 14 residues. Germline values: CDR1 SGHDT, CDR2 YYEEEE. CDR3 nucleotide sequence: TGTGCCAGCAGCTTGGGAATCGGCCAAGAGACCCAGTACTTC. Amino acids: CASSLGIGQETQYF.

This clone was recorded a few times. The chain links TRBV27 to TRBJ1-2; 7 bases match TRBD1. V lost 6 bases and J lost 7; bases outside the gene matches: 14. CDR1 is MNHEY, CDR2 SMNVEV, per germline (reference sequence). This CDR3 comprises 15 residues. Here the CDR3 DNA reads TGTGCCAGCAGAACTTGGTGGCAGGGGGATTCTGGCTACACCTTC. Translating gives CASRTWWQGDSGYTF.

The chain carries TRBV5-1 and TRBJ2-7; 8 nucleotides align to TRBD1. CDR3 length: 15 amino acids. After removal of 4 bases from V and 6 bases from J, the junction contained 12 bases not matched to a gene. The germline gives CDR1 SGHRS, CDR2 YFSETQ. CDR3 protein: CASSRSFGQGTEQYF. The CDR3 DNA reads as TGCGCCAGCAGCCGGTCTTTCGGACAGGGAACCGAGCAGTACTTC. Supplemented by reference TRBV5-1 and TRBJ2-7, the full variable domain reads KAGVTQTPRYLIKTRGQQVTLSCSPISGHRSVSWYQQTPGQGLQFLFEYFSETQRNKGNFPGRFSGRQFSNSRSEMNVSTLELGDSALYLCASSRSFGQGTEQYFGPGTRLTVT.

This chain joins TRBV10-3 and TRBJ2-7; TRBD1 matches 10 bases. Germline lookup yields CDR1 ENHRY and CDR2 SYGVKD. J lost 0 bases, V lost 6 bases, and 2 bases had no gene match. This CDR3 region has 14 residues. The CDR3 protein is CAIRGQGVSYEQYF. As DNA, the CDR3 is TGTGCCATCAGAGGACAGGGGGTCTCCTACGAGCAGTACTTC.

The chain uses TRBV25-1 and TRBJ2-3; D remains unclear. Per the germline V gene, CDR1 is MGHDK and CDR2 is SYGVNS. V was pared by 5 bases and J by 6 bases, with 15 bases between. This CDR3 contains 14 residues. Here the CDR3 reads CASSRPSPIDTQYF. As DNA, the CDR3 is TGTGCCAGCAGTCGTCCATCCCCCATTGATACGCAGTATTTT.